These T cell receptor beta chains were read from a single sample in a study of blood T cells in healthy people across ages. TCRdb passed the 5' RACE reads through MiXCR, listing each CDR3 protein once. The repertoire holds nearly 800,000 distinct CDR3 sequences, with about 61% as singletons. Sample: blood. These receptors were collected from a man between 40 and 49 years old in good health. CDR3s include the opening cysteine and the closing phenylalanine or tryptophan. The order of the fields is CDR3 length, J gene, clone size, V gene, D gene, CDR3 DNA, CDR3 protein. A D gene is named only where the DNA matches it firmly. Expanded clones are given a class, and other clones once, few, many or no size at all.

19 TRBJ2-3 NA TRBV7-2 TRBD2 TGTGCCAGCAGCAAGGGACTAGCGGGAGTCGGTGGGGGCACAGATACGCAGTATTTT CASSKGLAGVGGGTDTQYF
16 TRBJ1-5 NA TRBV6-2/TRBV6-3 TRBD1 TGTGCCAGCGAAACCCTCGGACAGGGAACGGGTCAGCCCCAGCATTTT CASETLGQGTGQPQHF
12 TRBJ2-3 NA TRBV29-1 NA TGCAGCGTGATCCGTGGGACAGATACGCAGTATTTT CSVIRGTDTQYF
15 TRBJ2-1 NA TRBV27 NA TGTGCCAGCAGTAAAGGGACGAGCTCCTACAATGAGCAGTTCTTC CASSKGTSSYNEQFF
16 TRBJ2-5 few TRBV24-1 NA TGTGCCACCAGTGATTTAGGGCAGGGGGGAGGAGAGACCCAGTACTTC CATSDLGQGGGETQYF
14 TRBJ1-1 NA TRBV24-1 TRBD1 TGTGCCACCAGTGACTCAGACAGGGGATATGAAGCTTTCTTT CATSDSDRGYEAFF
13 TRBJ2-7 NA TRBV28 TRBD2 TGTGCCAGCATGGGAGGGGTGGCCTACGAGCAGTACTTC CASMGGVAYEQYF
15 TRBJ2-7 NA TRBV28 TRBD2 TGTGCCAGCAGTATGGCCCCGGGAGGCTCCTACGAGCAGTACTTC CASSMAPGGSYEQYF
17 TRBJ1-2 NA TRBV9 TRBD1 TGTGCCAGCAGCGTAGGGGACAGGGGGCGCTTAACGAGTGGCTACACCTTC CASSVGDRGRLTSGYTF
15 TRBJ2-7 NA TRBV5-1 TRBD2 TGCGCCAGCAGCTTTGGGCTAGCGGGGTTCGACGAGCAGTACTTC CASSFGLAGFDEQYF
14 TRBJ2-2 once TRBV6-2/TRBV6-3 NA TGTGCCAGCAGACCGACCTCTAGCGCCGAGGAGCTGTTTTTT CASRPTSSAEELFF
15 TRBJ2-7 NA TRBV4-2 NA TGTGCCAGCAGCCCCCCAGGGGTCAGGGAATACGAGCAGTACTTC CASSPPGVREYEQYF
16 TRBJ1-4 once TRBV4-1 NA TGCGCCAGCAGCCAAGTGGGCTCGGGGGGGAAGGAAAAACTGTTTTTT CASSQVGSGGKEKLFF
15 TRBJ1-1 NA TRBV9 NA TGTGCCAGCAGCGTAGTCGTTGGAGGGAGTACTGAAGCTTTCTTT CASSVVVGGSTEAFF
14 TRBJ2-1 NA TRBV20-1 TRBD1 TGCAGTGCTAGTCGACAGGGAACCTACAATGAGCAGTTCTTC CSASRQGTYNEQFF
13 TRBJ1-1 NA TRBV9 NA TGTGCCAGCAGCGTAGCTACAGGGACTCAAGCTTTCTTT CASSVATGTQAFF
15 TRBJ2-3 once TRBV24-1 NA TGTGCCACCAGTGGTCGAGGTGGGGAGGCAGATACGCAGTATTTT CATSGRGGEADTQYF
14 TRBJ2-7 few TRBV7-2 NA TGTGCCAGCAGCCCTGCCCCAGGGCCCTACGAGCAGTACTTC CASSPAPGPYEQYF
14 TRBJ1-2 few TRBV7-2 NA TGTGCCAGCAGTCCTCAAAGGGCAAGCTATGGCTACACCTTC CASSPQRASYGYTF
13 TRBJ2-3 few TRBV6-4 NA TGTGCCAGCAGTAACCAGGCCGGGGATACGCAGTATTTT CASSNQAGDTQYF
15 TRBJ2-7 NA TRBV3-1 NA TGTGCCAGCAGCGGCGCCCAGGGATCCGTCTACGAGCAGTACTTC CASSGAQGSVYEQYF
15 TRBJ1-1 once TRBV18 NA TGTGCCAGCTCACCAAAAGACAGTATGAACACTGAAGCTTTCTTT CASSPKDSMNTEAFF
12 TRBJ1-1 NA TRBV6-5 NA TGTGCCAGCAGCCCAGGGAGTGCTGAAGCTTTCTTT CASSPGSAEAFF
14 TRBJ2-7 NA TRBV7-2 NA TGTGCCAGCGGTCCCGGGGGCTCCTACAATGAGCAGTACTTC CASGPGGSYNEQYF
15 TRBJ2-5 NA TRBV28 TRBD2 TGTGCCAGCAGTACTAGCGGGGGGCCCCAAGAGACCCAGTACTTC CASSTSGGPQETQYF
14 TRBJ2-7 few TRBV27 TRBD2 TGTGCCAGCAGTTCAACGACTAGCGGGCACGAGCAGTACTTC CASSSTTSGHEQYF
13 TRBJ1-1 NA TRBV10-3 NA TGTGCCATCAGTGACGGCGGGGACACTGAAGCTTTCTTT CAISDGGDTEAFF
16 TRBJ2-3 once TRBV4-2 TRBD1 TGTGCCAGCAGCCAAGTGGGACAGGGGAGCACAGATACGCAGTATTTT CASSQVGQGSTDTQYF
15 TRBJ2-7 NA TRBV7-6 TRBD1 TGTGCCAGCAGCTTCCTGGGACAGGGGGCAGCCGAGCAGTACTTC CASSFLGQGAAEQYF
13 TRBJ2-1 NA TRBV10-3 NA TGTGCCATCAGTTGGGACGAGCTAAGGAAGCAGTTCTTC CAISWDELRKQFF
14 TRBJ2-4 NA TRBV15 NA TGTGCCACCAGCAGTAGGGCAGCATCACGGGCCGCGTACTTC CATSSRAASRAAYF
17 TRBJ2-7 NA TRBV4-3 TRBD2 TGCGCCAGCAGCCAAGTTCCCCAACTAGCGGGAGGGGTAGAGCAGTACTTC CASSQVPQLAGGVEQYF
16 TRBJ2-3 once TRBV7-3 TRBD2 TGTGCCAGCAGCTTAGGAGCTAGCGGGGGCTCAGATACGCAGTATTTT CASSLGASGGSDTQYF
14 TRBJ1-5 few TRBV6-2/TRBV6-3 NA TGTGCCAGCAGTTACACACAGAAAAATCAGCCCCAGCATTTT CASSYTQKNQPQHF
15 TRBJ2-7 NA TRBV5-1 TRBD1 TGCGCCAGCAGCTTGGTCCGGGACAGGGGCCACGAGCAGTACTTC CASSLVRDRGHEQYF
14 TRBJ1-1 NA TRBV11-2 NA TGTGCCAGCAGCTTACAGGGAATGGGGACTGAAGCTTTCTTT CASSLQGMGTEAFF
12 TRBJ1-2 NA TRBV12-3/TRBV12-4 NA TGTGCCAGCAGCCCCAGGGTTGACGGCTACACCTTC CASSPRVDGYTF
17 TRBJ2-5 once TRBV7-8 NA TGTGCCAGCAGCTTCCAGCGCGTCTCAATATTTTACAATGAGCAGTACTTC CASSFQRVSIFYNEQYF
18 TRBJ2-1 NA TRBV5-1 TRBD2 TGCGCCAGCAGCTTGGGGACTAGCGGGAGGACATCGACTAATGAGCAGTTCTTC CASSLGTSGRTSTNEQFF
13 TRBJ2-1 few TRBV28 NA TGTGCCAGCAGTCAAACGGCGGAAAGTAAGCAGTTCTTC CASSQTAESKQFF
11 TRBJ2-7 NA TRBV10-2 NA TGCGCCAGCAGTGACAGGGCCGAGCAGTACTTC CASSDRAEQYF
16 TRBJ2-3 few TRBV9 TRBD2 TGTGCCAGCAGCGCAGGAGGGACTAGCCCCACAGATACGCAGTATTTT CASSAGGTSPTDTQYF
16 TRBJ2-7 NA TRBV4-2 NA TGTGCCAGCAGCCAAGCTATGGGGGCCTCCTACAATGAGCAGTACTTC CASSQAMGASYNEQYF
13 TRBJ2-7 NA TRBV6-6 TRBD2 TGTGCCAGCAATAGCGGGAGTCTTTACGAGCAGTACTTC CASNSGSLYEQYF
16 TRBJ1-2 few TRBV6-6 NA TGTGCCAGCAGTTACTTAAGTAGGACAGCTAACTATGGCTACACCTTC CASSYLSRTANYGYTF
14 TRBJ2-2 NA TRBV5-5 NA TGTGCCAGCAGCTTGGACAGGGTGCTCGGGGAGCTGTTTTTT CASSLDRVLGELFF
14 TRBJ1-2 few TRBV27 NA TGTGCCAGCAGTTTATCCCTTGGGGTCGGTGGCTACACCTTC CASSLSLGVGGYTF
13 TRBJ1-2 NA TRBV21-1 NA TGTGCCAGCCGCCCGGCCCCGCTGAGCGGCTACACCTTC CASRPAPLSGYTF
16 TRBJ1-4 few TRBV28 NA TGTGCCAGCAGTCAAGAGAACATAGATCTAGGGGAAAAACTGTTTTTT CASSQENIDLGEKLFF
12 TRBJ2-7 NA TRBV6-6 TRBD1 TGTGCCAGCACTACAGGGGGGTACGAGCAGTACTTC CASTTGGYEQYF
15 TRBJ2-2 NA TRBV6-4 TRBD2 TGTGCCAGCAGTCCCAGCGGGGGGGCAGTCGGGGAGCTGTTTTTT CASSPSGGAVGELFF
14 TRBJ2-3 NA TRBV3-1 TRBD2 TGTGCCAGCACTCGGAGCGGGAGAAGAGATACGCAGTATTTT CASTRSGRRDTQYF
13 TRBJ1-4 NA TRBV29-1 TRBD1 TGCAGCGCCGAGACAGGGGGGAATGAAAAACTGTTTTTT CSAETGGNEKLFF